This T cell receptor (beta chain) was recorded in a study of blood T cell repertoires in COVID-19. Looking at the study overall: Some COVID-19 samples were acute and others convalescent; all came from the United States, Italy and Spain.

This CDR3 has 17 amino acids. The germline V gene has CDR1 LGHDT and CDR2 YNNKEL (reference sequence). V dropped 0 bases and J dropped 5; count of bases not matched to a gene: 8. In the original workflow: Amplification from reference gene primers served as the basis for estimated nucleated cell counts. Sequencing used immunoSEQ multiplex PCR; TCRdb keeps in-frame clones, though not all of them. V and J calls and clone size follow that table, whereas D and trimming were derived from the DNA. The top ten hold roughly 45% of the sample, which has fewer than 100,000 clones, 88% seen once. The chain links TRBV3-1 (or the pseudogene TRBV3-2) to TRBJ2-1; 9 nucleotides match TRBD2. The sequence came from a human donor in a cohort sampled during active COVID-19. What was sequenced was peripheral blood. The DNA for the CDR3 is TGTGCCAGCAGCCAAGATATACGGCGGGGGGGCAACAATGAGCAGTTCTTC. It encodes CASSQDIRRGGNNEQFF.